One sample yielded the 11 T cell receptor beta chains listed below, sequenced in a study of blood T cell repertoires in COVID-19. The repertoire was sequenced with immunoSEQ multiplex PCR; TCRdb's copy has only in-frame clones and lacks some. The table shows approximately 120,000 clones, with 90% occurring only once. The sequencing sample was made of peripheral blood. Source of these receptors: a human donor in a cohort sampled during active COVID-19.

For the CDR3, the DNA is TGTGCCAGCAGCTTAAGGGCTAGCGGGGGGGCCCCAGATACGCAGTATTTT. As protein: CASSLRASGGAPDTQYF. The chain uses TRBV7-2 and TRBJ2-3; 12 bases fit TRBD2. CDR1 is SGHTA and CDR2 is FQGNSA in the germline V gene. The CDR3 is made up of 17 amino acids. The V gene end was trimmed by 2 bases and the J gene end by 4 bases; junction bases not matched to a gene: 7.

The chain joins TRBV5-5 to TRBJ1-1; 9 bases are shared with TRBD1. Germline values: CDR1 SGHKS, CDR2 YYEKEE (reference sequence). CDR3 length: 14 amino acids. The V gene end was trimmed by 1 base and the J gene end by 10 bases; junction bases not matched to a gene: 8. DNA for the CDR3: TGTGCCAGCAGCTTGATAACAGGGGGCCAAGGAGCTTTCTTT. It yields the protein CASSLITGGQGAFF.

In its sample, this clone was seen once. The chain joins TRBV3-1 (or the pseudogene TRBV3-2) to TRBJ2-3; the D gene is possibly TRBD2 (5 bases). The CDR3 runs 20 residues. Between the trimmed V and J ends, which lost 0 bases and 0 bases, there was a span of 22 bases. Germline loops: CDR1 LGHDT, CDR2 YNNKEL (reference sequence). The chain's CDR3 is CASSQDGERSLTTSTDTQYF. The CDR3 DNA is TGTGCCAGCAGCCAAGATGGAGAGCGGAGCCTGACCACGAGCACAGATACGCAGTATTTT.

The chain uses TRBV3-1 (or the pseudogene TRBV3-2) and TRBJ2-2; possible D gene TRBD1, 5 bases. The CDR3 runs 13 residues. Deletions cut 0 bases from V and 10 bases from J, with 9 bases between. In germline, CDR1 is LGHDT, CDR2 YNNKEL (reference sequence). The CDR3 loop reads CASSQDAGSELFF. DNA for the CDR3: TGTGCCAGCAGCCAAGATGCAGGGTCGGAGCTGTTTTTT.

CDR3 DNA sequence: TGTGCCAGCAGCCAAATGATGACAGGGGGCGATGGCTACACCTTC. This codes for CASSQMMTGGDGYTF. This chain uses TRBV3-1 (or the pseudogene TRBV3-2) with TRBJ1-2; 10 bases map to TRBD1. Per germline, CDR1 LGHDT and CDR2 YNNKEL (reference sequence). The CDR3 sequence is 15 residues long. V gave up 2 bases and J gave up 6 bases; unmatched junction bases: 6.

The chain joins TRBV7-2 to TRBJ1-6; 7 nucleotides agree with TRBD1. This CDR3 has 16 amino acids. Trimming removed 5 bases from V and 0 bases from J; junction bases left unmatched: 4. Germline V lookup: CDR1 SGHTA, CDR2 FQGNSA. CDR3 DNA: TGTGCCAGCAGCGCCCACAGGGGCTCCTATAATTCACCCCTCCACTTT. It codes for CASSAHRGSYNSPLHF.

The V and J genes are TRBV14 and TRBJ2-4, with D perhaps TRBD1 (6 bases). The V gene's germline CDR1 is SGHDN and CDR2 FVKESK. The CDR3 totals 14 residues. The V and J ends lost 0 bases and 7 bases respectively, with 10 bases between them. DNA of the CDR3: TGTGCCAGCAGCCAAGACAGGGGTTCGAACATTCAGTACTTC. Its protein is CASSQDRGSNIQYF.

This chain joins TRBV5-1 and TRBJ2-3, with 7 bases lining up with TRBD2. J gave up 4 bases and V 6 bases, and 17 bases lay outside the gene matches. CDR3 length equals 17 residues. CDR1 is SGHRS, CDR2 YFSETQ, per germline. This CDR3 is CASKKGLERDRADTQYF. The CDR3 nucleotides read TGCGCCAGCAAAAAGGGGCTTGAGCGGGACCGGGCAGATACGCAGTATTTT.

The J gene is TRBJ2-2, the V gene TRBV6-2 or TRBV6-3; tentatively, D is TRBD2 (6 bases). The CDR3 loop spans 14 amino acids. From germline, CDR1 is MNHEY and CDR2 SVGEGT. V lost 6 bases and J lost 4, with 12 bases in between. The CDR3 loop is CASSRGTSTGELFF. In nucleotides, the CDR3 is TGTGCCAGCAGCCGCGGGACCTCCACCGGGGAGCTGTTTTTT.

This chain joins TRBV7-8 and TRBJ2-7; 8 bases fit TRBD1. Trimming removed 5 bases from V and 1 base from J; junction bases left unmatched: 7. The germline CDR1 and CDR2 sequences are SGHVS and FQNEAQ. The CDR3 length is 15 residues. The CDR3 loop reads CASSPRTGMSYEQYF. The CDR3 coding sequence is TGTGCCAGCAGCCCCCGGACAGGGATGTCCTACGAGCAGTACTTC.

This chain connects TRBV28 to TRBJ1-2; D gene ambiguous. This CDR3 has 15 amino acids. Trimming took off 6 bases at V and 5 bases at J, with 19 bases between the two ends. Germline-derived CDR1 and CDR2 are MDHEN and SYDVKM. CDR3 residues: CASRRPFGRGYGYTF. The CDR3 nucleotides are TGTGCCAGCAGGCGCCCTTTCGGGCGAGGGTATGGCTACACCTTC.